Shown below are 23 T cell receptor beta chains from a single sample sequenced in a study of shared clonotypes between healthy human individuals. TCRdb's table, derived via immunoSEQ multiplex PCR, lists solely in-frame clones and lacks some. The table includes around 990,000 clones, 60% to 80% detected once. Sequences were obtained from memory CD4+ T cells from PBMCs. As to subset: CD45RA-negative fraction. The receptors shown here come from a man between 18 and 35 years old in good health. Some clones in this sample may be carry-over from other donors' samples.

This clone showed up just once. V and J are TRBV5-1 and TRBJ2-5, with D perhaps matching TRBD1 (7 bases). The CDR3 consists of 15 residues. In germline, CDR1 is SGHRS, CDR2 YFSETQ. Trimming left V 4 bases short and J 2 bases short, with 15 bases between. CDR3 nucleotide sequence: TGCGCCAGCAGCCCAGCGGAGGGACAGCAAGAGACCCAGTACTTC. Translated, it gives CASSPAEGQQETQYF.

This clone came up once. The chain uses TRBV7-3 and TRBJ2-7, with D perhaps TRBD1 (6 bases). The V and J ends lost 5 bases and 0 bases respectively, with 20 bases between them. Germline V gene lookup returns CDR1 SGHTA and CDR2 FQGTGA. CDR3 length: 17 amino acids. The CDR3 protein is CASSPFGQPRGSYEQYF. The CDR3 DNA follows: TGTGCCAGCAGCCCCTTCGGACAGCCGAGGGGCTCCTACGAGCAGTACTTC.

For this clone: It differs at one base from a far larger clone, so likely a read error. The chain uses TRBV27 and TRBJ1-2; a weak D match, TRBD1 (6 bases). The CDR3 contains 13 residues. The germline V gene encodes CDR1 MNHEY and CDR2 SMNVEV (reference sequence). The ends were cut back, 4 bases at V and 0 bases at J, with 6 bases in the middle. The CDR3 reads CASSWTANYGYTF. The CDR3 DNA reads TGTGCCAGCAGTTGGACAGCTAACTATGGCTACACCTTC.

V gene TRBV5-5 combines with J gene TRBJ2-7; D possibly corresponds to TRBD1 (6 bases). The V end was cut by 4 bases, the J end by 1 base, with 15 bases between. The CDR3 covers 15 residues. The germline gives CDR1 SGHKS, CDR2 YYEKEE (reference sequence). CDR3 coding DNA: TGTGCCAGCAGCGGCGCCGGGACACTTTCCTACGAGCAGTACTTC. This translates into CASSGAGTLSYEQYF.

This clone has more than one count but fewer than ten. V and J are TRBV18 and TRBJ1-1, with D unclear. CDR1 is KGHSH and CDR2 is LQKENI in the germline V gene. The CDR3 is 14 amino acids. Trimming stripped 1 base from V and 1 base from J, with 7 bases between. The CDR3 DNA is TGTGCCAGCTCACCACGAGCCAGGAACACTGAAGCTTTCTTT. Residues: CASSPRARNTEAFF.

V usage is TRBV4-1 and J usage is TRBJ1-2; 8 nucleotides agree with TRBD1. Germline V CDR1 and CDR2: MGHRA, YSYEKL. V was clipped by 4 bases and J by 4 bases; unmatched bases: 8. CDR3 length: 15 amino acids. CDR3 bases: TGCGCCAGCAGCCGTCTGACAGGGGTAGGCTATGGCTACACCTTC. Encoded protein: CASSRLTGVGYGYTF.

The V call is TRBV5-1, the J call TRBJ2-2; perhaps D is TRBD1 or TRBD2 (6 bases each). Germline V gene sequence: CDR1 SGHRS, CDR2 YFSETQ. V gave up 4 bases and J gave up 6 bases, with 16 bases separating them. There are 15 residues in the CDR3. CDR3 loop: CASSVTRPGAGELFF. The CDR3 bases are TGCGCCAGCAGCGTGACTAGGCCAGGGGCCGGGGAGCTGTTTTTT.

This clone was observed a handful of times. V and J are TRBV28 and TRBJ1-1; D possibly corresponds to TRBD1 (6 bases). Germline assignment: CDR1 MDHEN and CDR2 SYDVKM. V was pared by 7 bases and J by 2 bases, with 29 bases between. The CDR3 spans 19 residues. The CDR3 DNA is TGTGCCAGCACCCTCATTGACTGGGTGGGGGGCGGATTAAACACTGAAGCTTTCTTT. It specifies CASTLIDWVGGGLNTEAFF.

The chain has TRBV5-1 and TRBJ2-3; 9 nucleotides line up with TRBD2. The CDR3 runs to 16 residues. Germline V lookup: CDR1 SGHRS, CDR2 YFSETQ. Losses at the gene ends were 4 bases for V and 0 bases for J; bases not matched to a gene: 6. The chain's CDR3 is CASSVGTSRSTDTQYF. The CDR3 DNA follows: TGCGCCAGCAGCGTCGGGACTAGCAGAAGCACAGATACGCAGTATTTT.

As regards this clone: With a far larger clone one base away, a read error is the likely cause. As DNA, the CDR3 is TGTGCCAGCAGCCGAGATCGCCACAGAGAAGAGACCCAGTACTTC. Protein: CASSRDRHREETQYF. The chain couples TRBV4-2 to TRBJ2-5, with unresolved D. Trimming took 4 bases from V and 3 from J, leaving 15 bases between them. The CDR3 totals 15 residues. The germline CDR1 and CDR2 sequences are LGHNA and YNFKEQ.

CDR3 amino acids: CASSGLMSYNEQFF. The CDR3, as DNA: TGTGCCAGCAGTGGACTGATGTCCTACAATGAGCAGTTCTTC. The genes are TRBV6-1 and TRBJ2-1, with D hard to call. V was trimmed by 4 bases and J by 1 base, leaving 8 bases between them. In germline, CDR1 is MNHNS, CDR2 SASEGT. The CDR3 extends over 14 amino acids.

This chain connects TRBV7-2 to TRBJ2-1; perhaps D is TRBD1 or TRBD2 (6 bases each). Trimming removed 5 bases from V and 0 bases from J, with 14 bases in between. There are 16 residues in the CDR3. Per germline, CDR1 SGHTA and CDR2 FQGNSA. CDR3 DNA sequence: TGTGCCAGCAGCCGGCGGCGGGACACCTCCTACAATGAGCAGTTCTTC. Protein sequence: CASSRRRDTSYNEQFF.

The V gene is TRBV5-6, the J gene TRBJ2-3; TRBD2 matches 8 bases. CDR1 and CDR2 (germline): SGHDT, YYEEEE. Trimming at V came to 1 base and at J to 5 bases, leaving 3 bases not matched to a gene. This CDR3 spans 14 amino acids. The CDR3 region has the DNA TGTGCCAGCAGCTTGATAGCGGGGAGAGATACGCAGTATTTT. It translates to CASSLIAGRDTQYF.

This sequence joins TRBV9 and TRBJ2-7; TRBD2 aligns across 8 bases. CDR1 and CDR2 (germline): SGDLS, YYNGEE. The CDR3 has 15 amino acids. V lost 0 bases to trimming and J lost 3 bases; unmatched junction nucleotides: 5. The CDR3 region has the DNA TGTGCCAGCAGCGTAGGGGTAGCGGGATACTACGAGCAGTACTTC. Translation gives CASSVGVAGYYEQYF. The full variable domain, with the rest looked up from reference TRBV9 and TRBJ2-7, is DSGVTQTPKHLITATGQRVTLRCSPRSGDLSVYWYQQSLDQGLQFLIQYYNGEERAKGNILERFSAQQFPDLHSELNLSSLELGDSALYFCASSVGVAGYYEQYFGPGTRLTVT.

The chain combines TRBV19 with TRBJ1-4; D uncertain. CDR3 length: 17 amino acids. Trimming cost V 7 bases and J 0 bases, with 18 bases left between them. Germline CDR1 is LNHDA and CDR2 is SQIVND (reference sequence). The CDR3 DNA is TGTGCCAGTATACCAAGGGCACGATCCGCAACTAATGAAAAACTGTTTTTT. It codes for CASIPRARSATNEKLFF. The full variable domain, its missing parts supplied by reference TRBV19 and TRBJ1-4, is DGGITQSPKYLFRKEGQNVTLSCEQNLNHDAMYWYRQDPGQGLRLIYYSQIVNDFQKGDIAEGYSVSREKKESFPLTVTSAQKNPTAFYLCASIPRARSATNEKLFFGSGTQLSVL.

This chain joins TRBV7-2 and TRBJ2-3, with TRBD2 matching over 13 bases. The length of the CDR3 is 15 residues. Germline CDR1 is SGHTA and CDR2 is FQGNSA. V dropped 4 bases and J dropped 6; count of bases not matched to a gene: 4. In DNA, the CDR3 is TGTGCCAGCAGCTCCAGACTAGCGGGAGGTGATACGCAGTATTTT. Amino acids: CASSSRLAGGDTQYF.

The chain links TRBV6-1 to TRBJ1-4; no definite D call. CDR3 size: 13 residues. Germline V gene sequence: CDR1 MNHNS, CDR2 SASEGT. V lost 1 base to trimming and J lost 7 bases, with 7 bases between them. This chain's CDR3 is CASSEDEVEKLFF. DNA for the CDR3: TGTGCCAGCAGTGAAGATGAGGTTGAAAAACTGTTTTTT.

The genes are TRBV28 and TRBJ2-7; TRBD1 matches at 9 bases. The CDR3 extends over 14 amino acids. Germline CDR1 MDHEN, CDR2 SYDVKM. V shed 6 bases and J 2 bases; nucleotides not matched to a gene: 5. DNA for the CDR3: TGTGCCAGCAGGTTCAACAGGGGGCCCTACGAGCAGTACTTC. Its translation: CASRFNRGPYEQYF.

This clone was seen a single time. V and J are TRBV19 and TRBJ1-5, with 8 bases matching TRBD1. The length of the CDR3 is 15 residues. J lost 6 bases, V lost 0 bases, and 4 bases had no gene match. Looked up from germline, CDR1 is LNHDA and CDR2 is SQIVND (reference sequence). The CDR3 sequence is CASSIEPGGSQPQHF. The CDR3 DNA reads TGTGCCAGTAGTATAGAACCAGGGGGCAGTCAGCCCCAGCATTTT.

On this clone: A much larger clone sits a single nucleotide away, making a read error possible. The chain's CDR3 is CATSRDSGQGAEKLLF. Written as DNA, the CDR3 is TGTGCCACCAGCAGAGATTCGGGACAGGGGGCTGAAAAACTGCTTTTT. This chain joins TRBV15 and TRBJ1-4; 12 bases agree with TRBD1. Germline lookup yields CDR1 LNHNV and CDR2 YYDKDF (reference sequence). The CDR3 extends over 16 amino acids. Together with reference TRBV15 and TRBJ1-4, the CDR3 gives the full variable domain: DAMVIQNPRYQVTQFGKPVTLSCSQTLNHNVMYWYQQKSSQAPKLLFHYYDKDFNNEADTPDNFQSRRPNTSFCFLDIRSPGLGDTAMYLCATSRDSGQGAEKLLFGSGTQLSVL.

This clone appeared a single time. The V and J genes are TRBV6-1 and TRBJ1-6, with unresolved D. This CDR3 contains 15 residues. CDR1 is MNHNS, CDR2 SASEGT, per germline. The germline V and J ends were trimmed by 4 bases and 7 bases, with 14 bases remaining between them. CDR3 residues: CASSALRSGNSPLHF. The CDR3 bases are TGTGCCAGCAGTGCTCTCAGATCGGGGAATTCACCCCTCCACTTT.

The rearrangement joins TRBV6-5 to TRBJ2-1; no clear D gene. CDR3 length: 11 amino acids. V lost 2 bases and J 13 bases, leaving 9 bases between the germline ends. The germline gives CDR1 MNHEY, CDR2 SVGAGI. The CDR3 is CASSYLRLQFF. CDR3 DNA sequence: TGTGCCAGCAGTTACCTCAGATTACAGTTCTTC.

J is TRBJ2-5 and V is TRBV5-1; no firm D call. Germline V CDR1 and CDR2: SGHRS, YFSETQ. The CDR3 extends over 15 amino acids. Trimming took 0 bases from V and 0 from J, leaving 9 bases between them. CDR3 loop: CASSLAPQYQETQYF. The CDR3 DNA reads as TGCGCCAGCAGCTTGGCCCCTCAGTACCAAGAGACCCAGTACTTC.